These 13 T cell receptor beta chains originate from one sample sequenced in a study of blood T cell repertoires in COVID-19. This table comes from immunoSEQ multiplex PCR, and its TCRdb copy is limited to in-frame clones, with some not included. In the table there are more than 65,000 clones, about four fifths of which are singletons. Material for sequencing was peripheral blood. Receptors were obtained from a human donor in a cohort sampled during active COVID-19.

The CDR3 spells CASSLDFGLAAGYNEQFF. CDR3 nucleotides: TGTGCCAGCAGCTTAGATTTTGGGCTAGCGGCCGGATACAATGAGCAGTTCTTC. The genes are TRBV11-2 and TRBJ2-1, with 7 bases identical to TRBD2. The CDR3 length is 18 residues. V was pared by 0 bases and J by 4 bases, with 12 bases of the junction left unmatched. Germline V gives CDR1 SGHAT, CDR2 FQNNGV.

This chain connects TRBV30 to TRBJ1-1; D call uncertain. Germline CDR1 GTSNPN, CDR2 SVGIG (reference sequence). V lost 4 bases and J lost 0, with 6 bases in between. The CDR3 extends over 12 amino acids. This CDR3 reads CAWKNMNTEAFF. CDR3 coding DNA: TGTGCCTGGAAGAACATGAACACTGAAGCTTTCTTT.

V and J are TRBV28 and TRBJ1-3, with 7 positions matching TRBD1. The J segment lost 8 bases and the V segment lost 5 bases, leaving 3 bases of the junction unmatched. Germline V gene data show CDR1 as MDHEN and CDR2 as SYDVKM. CDR3 length: 12 amino acids. CDR3 in DNA: TGTGCCAGCAGTCCCAGGGGGGACACCATATATTTT. Encoded protein: CASSPRGDTIYF.

The rearrangement links TRBV6-5 to TRBJ1-1, with 9 bases lining up with TRBD1. Per germline, CDR1 MNHEY and CDR2 SVGAGI. V trimming: 6 bases; J trimming: 4 bases; junction bases outside the gene matches: 9. This CDR3 region has 15 residues. This CDR3 reads CASRRQTGGSTEAFF. Written as DNA, the CDR3 is TGTGCCAGCAGACGCCAGACAGGGGGATCCACTGAAGCTTTCTTT.

This chain links TRBV6-4 with TRBJ2-3, with 9 bases identical to TRBD1. This CDR3 is built from 14 residues. V lost 6 bases to trimming and J lost 8 bases; unmatched junction nucleotides: 9. In germline, CDR1 is MRHNA, CDR2 SNTAGT. The DNA for the CDR3 is TGTGCCAGCAGGCCGGGACAGGGTGGTGGTACGCAGTATTTT. Translated, it gives CASRPGQGGGTQYF.

This clone was found once. The chain couples TRBV6-6 to TRBJ2-7; a possible D gene is TRBD2 (6 bases). The CDR3 is made up of 13 amino acids. The V end was cut by 6 bases, the J end by 2 bases, with 11 bases between. Germline lookup yields CDR1 MNHNY and CDR2 SVGAGI (reference sequence). Written as DNA, the CDR3 is TGTGCCAGCAGCCGGTCGGGGGCCTACGAGCAGTACTTC. Its translation: CASSRSGAYEQYF.

This clone was seen a handful of times. This sequence joins TRBV2 and TRBJ1-5; the D gene is possibly TRBD1 (5 bases). From germline, CDR1 is SNHLY and CDR2 FYNNEI. V was clipped by 8 bases and J by 6 bases, with 20 bases between them. This CDR3 comprises 15 residues. CDR3 in amino acids: CASSPEGALGQPQHF. DNA of the CDR3: TGTGCCAGCTCCCCGGAAGGGGCGCTGGGTCAGCCCCAGCATTTT.

V gene TRBV6-5 combines with J gene TRBJ2-2, with 8 bases matching TRBD1. The CDR3 sequence is 13 residues long. The V gene's germline CDR1 is MNHEY and CDR2 SVGAGI. V dropped 6 bases and J dropped 7; count of bases not matched to a gene: 4. CDR3 nucleotides: TGTGCCAGCAGGGCAGGGGGCATCGGGGAGCTGTTTTTT. It yields the protein CASRAGGIGELFF.

The rearrangement uses TRBV6-5 and TRBJ1-5, with D unclear. With 5 bases removed from V and 4 bases from J, the gap between germline ends came to 15 bases. Germline V gives CDR1 MNHEY, CDR2 SVGAGI. The CDR3 spans 15 residues. The CDR3 DNA reads as TGTGCCAGCAGTAGAGACACCGGTATAAATCAGCCCCAGCATTTT. Translating gives CASSRDTGINQPQHF.

The chain carries TRBV7-2 and TRBJ1-4; TRBD1 agrees at 7 bases. Germline V gene lookup returns CDR1 SGHTA and CDR2 FQGNSA. V lost 5 bases to trimming and J lost 7 bases; unmatched junction nucleotides: 10. This CDR3 has 15 residues. CDR3 sequence (DNA): TGTGCCAGCAGCCCCTCAGGGGGTAAGCGTGAAAAACTGTTTTTT. Encoded protein: CASSPSGGKREKLFF.

The chain employs TRBV5-1 and TRBJ1-2; D possibly corresponds to TRBD1 (6 bases). Trimming pared 5 bases from V and 2 bases from J, leaving 13 bases between. There are 14 residues in the CDR3. Germline CDR1 is SGHRS and CDR2 is YFSETQ. CDR3 region: CASSLTTGNYGYTF. CDR3 nucleotide sequence: TGCGCCAGCAGTCTTACTACAGGGAACTATGGCTACACCTTC. Supplemented by reference TRBV5-1 and TRBJ1-2, the full variable domain reads KAGVTQTPRYLIKTRGQQVTLSCSPISGHRSVSWYQQTPGQGLQFLFEYFSETQRNKGNFPGRFSGRQFSNSRSEMNVSTLELGDSALYLCASSLTTGNYGYTFGSGTRLTVV.

This chain joins TRBV7-4 and TRBJ2-4, with a possible D match to TRBD2 (8 bases). This CDR3 spans 21 amino acids. V lost 5 bases, J lost 0 bases, and 29 bases lay in between. Germline V gives CDR1 SGHVT, CDR2 SQSDAQ. The CDR3 protein is CASSPPGGGSGGVVAKNIQYF. Written as DNA, the CDR3 is TGTGCCAGCAGCCCCCCAGGGGGGGGGTCCGGGGGGGTGGTAGCCAAAAACATTCAGTACTTC.

The chain's CDR3 is CASTPGVRTEAFF. The CDR3 DNA sequence: TGTGCCAGCACTCCCGGGGTGAGAACTGAAGCTTTCTTT. The chain links TRBV12-3 or TRBV12-4 to TRBJ1-1; no definite D call. V lost 7 bases and J 5 bases, leaving 14 bases between the germline ends. The CDR3 consists of 13 residues.